This TCR beta chain was sequenced in a study of cytomegalovirus exposure and HLA in healthy donors. Study-wide results and caveats: By HLA locus, TCR association rates varied in a later analysis, with DRB1 showing the most and HLA-C the fewest.

The ends were cut back, 5 bases at V and 0 bases at J, with 7 bases in the middle. Germline CDR1 SGHVS, CDR2 FQNEAQ. The CDR3 is 13 residues long. The PCR ran on 60 Vbeta and 13 Jbeta primers. Measured with immunoSEQ multiplex PCR; TCRdb has only the in-frame clones, and not every one. Altogether some 150,000 clones are present, 81% being singletons, with the ten largest covering 4.9%. This clone appeared a single time. Its antigen remains unidentified. Sequenced material: PBMCs. This receptor was obtained from a young woman in good health and CMV-seropositive. The gene calls are TRBV7-8 and TRBJ1-1, with D uncertain. CDR3 in amino acids: CASSQDLNTEAFF. CDR3 coding DNA: TGTGCCAGCAGCCAAGACTTGAACACTGAAGCTTTCTTT.